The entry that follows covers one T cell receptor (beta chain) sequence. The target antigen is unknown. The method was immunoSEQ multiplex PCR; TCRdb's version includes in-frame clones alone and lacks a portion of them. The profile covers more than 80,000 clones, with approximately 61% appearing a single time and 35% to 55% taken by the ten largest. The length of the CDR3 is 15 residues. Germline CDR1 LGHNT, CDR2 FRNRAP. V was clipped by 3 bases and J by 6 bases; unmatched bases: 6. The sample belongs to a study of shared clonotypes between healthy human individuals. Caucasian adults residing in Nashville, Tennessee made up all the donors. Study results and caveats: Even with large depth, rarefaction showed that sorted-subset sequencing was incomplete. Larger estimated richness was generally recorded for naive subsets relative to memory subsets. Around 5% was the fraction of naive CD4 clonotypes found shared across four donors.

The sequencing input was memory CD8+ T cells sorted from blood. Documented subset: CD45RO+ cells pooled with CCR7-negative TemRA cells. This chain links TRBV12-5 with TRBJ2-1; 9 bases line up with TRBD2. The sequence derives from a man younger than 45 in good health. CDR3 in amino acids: CASGFRTSAGNEQFF. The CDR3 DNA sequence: TGTGCTAGTGGTTTTCGGACTAGCGCGGGCAATGAGCAGTTCTTC.